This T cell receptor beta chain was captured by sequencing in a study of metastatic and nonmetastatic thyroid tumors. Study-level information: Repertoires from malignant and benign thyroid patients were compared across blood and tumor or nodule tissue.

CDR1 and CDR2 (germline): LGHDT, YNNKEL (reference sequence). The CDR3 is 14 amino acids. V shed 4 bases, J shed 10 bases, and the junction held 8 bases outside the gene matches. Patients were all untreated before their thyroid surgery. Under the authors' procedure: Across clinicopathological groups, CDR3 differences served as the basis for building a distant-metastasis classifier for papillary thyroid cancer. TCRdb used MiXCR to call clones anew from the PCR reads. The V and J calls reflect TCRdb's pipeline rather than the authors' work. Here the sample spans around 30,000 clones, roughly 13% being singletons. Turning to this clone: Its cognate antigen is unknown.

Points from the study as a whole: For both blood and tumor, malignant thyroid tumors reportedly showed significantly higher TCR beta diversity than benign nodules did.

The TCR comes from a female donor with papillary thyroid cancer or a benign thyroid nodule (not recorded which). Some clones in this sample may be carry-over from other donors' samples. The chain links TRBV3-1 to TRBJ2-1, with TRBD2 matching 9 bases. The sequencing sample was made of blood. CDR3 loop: CASSLAGERTEQFF. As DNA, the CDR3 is TGTGCCAGCAGCCTAGCGGGAGAGAGAACCGAGCAGTTCTTC.